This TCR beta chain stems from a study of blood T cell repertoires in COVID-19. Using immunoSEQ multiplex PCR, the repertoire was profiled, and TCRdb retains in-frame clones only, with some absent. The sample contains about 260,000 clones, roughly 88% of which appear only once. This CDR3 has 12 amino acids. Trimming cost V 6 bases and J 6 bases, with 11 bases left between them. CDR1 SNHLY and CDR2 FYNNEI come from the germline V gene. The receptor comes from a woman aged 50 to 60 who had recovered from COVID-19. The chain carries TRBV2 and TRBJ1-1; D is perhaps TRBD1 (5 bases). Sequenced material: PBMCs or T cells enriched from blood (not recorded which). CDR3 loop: CASRDWGAEAFF. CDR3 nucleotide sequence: TGTGCCAGCAGAGATTGGGGCGCTGAAGCTTTCTTT.